This TCR beta chain was sequenced during a study of tumor and adjacent non-tumor tissue in lung cancer. Overall study context: Aged roughly 31 to 76 years, patients included 9 to 11 men and about 5 women with stage I to III disease. On average, productive TCRbeta reads reached roughly 4.2 million per sample.

Turning to this clonotype: Its antigen is unidentified. An end of the junction differs from the germline gene, which may be a read error.

This sample's RNA came from whole unsorted tissue. Whole-study findings and limits: Shorter survival was associated with higher TCR diversity in tumors. Top 100 clones took a larger repertoire share in normal lung.

A modified ARM-PCR protocol with three rounds of nested PCR amplified TCRbeta. MiXCR, run by TCRdb on the multiplex PCR reads, gives a single entry per CDR3 protein. The sample shows approximately 76,000 distinct CDR3 sequences, approximately 68% of them seen only once. The V gene's germline CDR1 is SGHDN and CDR2 FVKESK. This CDR3 region has 16 residues. Specimen: lung tumor tissue. The receptor comes from a woman aged 65 to 85 with non-small cell lung cancer. The chain uses TRBV14 and TRBJ2-1; 9 bases map to TRBD2. In nucleotides, the CDR3 is TGTGCCAGCACCTCGACGCGGGAGGGGAGTTACAATGTGCAGTTCTTC. It specifies CASTSTREGSYNVQFF.